The 20 T cell receptor beta chains below come from one sample, sequenced in a study of T cells in Graves' hyperthyroidism and ophthalmopathy. RNA transcripts yielded amplified TCR beta CDR3 regions. Using the HTBI primer set, a first-round RT-PCR was run on the TCR CDR3. TCRdb itself ran the multiplex PCR reads through MiXCR, one entry per CDR3 protein. Of about 480,000 distinct CDR3 sequences listed, 24% are singletons. Material for sequencing was blood. Receptor source: a woman in her 30s with Graves' ophthalmopathy.

This clonotype was recorded at least ten times. V gene TRBV20-1 combines with J gene TRBJ1-5; D remains unclear. Trimming removed 0 bases from V and 1 base from J, with 7 bases in between. The CDR3 has 14 amino acids. Germline CDR1 DFQATT, CDR2 SNEGSKA (reference sequence). CDR3 in DNA: TGCAGTGCTAGAGATCTGGTCAGCAATCAGCCCCAGCATTTT. It yields the protein CSARDLVSNQPQHF.

V usage is TRBV20-1 and J usage is TRBJ2-5; D might be TRBD1 (5 bases). V lost 2 bases, J lost 4 bases, and 14 bases lay in between. Germline V CDR1 and CDR2: DFQATT, SNEGSKA (reference sequence). The CDR3 has 14 residues. Here the CDR3 reads CSARSDRVRETQYF. CDR3 DNA sequence: TGCAGTGCTAGATCTGACAGAGTAAGAGAGACCCAGTACTTC.

The V call is TRBV15, the J call TRBJ1-5; D remains ambiguous. This CDR3 contains 17 residues. Looked up from germline, CDR1 is LNHNV and CDR2 is YYDKDF (reference sequence). Trimming cost V 1 base and J 5 bases, with 18 bases left between them. CDR3 bases: TGTGCCACCAGCAGAGGAGAGGTACTGGTAATAGATCAGCCCCAGCATTTT. The encoded protein is CATSRGEVLVIDQPQHF.

This clonotype came up once. V usage is TRBV29-1 and J usage is TRBJ2-7; 7 bases agree with TRBD1. Germline V gene lookup returns CDR1 SQVTM and CDR2 ANQGSEA. With V trimmed by 4 bases and J by 0 bases, 9 bases remained unmatched. CDR3 length: 15 residues. CDR3 coding DNA: TGCAGCGTTGGAGGGGGCAGGCGAGCCTCCTACGAGCAGTACTTC. Protein product: CSVGGGRRASYEQYF.

This chain uses TRBV12-3 or TRBV12-4 with TRBJ1-1; D perhaps matches TRBD1 (6 bases). Trimming removed 3 bases at V and 5 bases at J, with 19 bases between. The CDR3 contains 16 residues. The CDR3 region is CASSFGGAGLNTEAFF. The CDR3 nucleotides are TGTGCCAGCAGTTTTGGGGGGGCAGGGCTTAATACTGAAGCTTTCTTT.

Note on this clonotype: With a much larger clone just one base away, this may be a read error. The chain combines TRBV7-2 with TRBJ1-5; D is uncertain. The germline V gene encodes CDR1 SGHTA and CDR2 FQGNSA. This CDR3 has 13 residues. The DNA for the CDR3 is TGTGTCAGCAGCACCCGATTCGGTCAGCCCCAGCATTTT. Translation: CVSSTRFGQPQHF.

This clonotype was counted ten times or more. The CDR3 coding sequence is TGCAGTGCTGGTCGGGACAGCTATGGCTACACCTTC. This gives the protein CSAGRDSYGYTF. The rearrangement joins TRBV20-1 to TRBJ1-2, with 7 bases aligning to TRBD1. After removal of 5 bases from V and 4 bases from J, the junction contained 4 bases not matched to a gene. CDR3 length equals 12 residues. In germline, CDR1 is DFQATT, CDR2 SNEGSKA (reference sequence).

This clonotype showed up many times. J is TRBJ1-5 and V is TRBV4-3, with D maybe TRBD1 (5 bases). Trimming shortened V by 2 bases and J by 5 bases, and 16 bases separated the two germline ends. The CDR3 runs to 16 residues. Germline CDR1 reads LGHNA; CDR2 reads YSLEER. The CDR3 DNA sequence: TGCGCCAGCAGCCAATTCTCGCTTCCGGGGGATCAGCCCCAGCATTTT. Its translation: CASSQFSLPGDQPQHF.

This clonotype appeared many times. V gene TRBV6-2 or TRBV6-3 combines with J gene TRBJ2-5; TRBD1 is a possible D gene (5 bases). The germline CDR1 and CDR2 sequences are MNHEY and SVGEGT. Trimming removed 2 bases at V and 5 bases at J, with 12 bases between. The CDR3 length is 14 residues. The CDR3 reads CASSYRQYEETQYF. CDR3 bases: TGTGCCAGCAGTTACCGACAGTACGAGGAGACCCAGTACTTC.

This clonotype has only a few counts. The J gene is TRBJ2-7, the V gene TRBV3-1, with 10 bases fitting TRBD2. Looked up from germline, CDR1 is LGHDT and CDR2 is YNNKEL (reference sequence). V lost 0 bases and J lost 5; bases outside the gene matches: 7. The CDR3 length is 16 residues. The CDR3 is CASSQDITSGNNEQYF. The CDR3 DNA reads as TGTGCCAGCAGCCAAGATATAACTAGCGGGAACAACGAGCAGTACTTC.

This clonotype was counted at least ten times. The chain joins TRBV6-1 to TRBJ2-7; D may be TRBD2 (7 bases). Trimming took 9 bases from V and 0 from J, leaving 15 bases between them. The CDR3 runs 14 residues. Per germline, CDR1 MNHNS and CDR2 SASEGT. The chain's CDR3 is CASNPGGHSYEQYF. CDR3 nucleotide sequence: TGTGCCAGTAACCCGGGGGGCCACTCCTACGAGCAGTACTTC.

This clonotype appeared many times. V is TRBV19 and J is TRBJ2-6; D is uncertain. Germline loops: CDR1 LNHDA, CDR2 SQIVND (reference sequence). The ends were cut back, 2 bases at V and 0 bases at J, with 5 bases in the middle. This CDR3 is built from 15 residues. DNA for the CDR3: TGTGCCAGTAGTATATGGGTCTCTGGGGCCAACGTCCTGACTTTC. Translation gives CASSIWVSGANVLTF.

This clonotype was recorded at least ten times. V usage is TRBV9 and J usage is TRBJ1-5; D possibly corresponds to TRBD1 (5 bases). This CDR3 contains 14 residues. V lost 0 bases to trimming and J lost 6 bases, with 10 bases between them. In germline, CDR1 is SGDLS, CDR2 YYNGEE. In nucleotides, the CDR3 is TGTGCCAGCAGCGTAGCAGGAGGGGTTCAGCCCCAGCATTTT. Residues: CASSVAGGVQPQHF.

This clonotype occurred many times. The chain has TRBV20-1 and TRBJ2-7; 10 bases fit TRBD2. This CDR3 spans 16 amino acids. V shed 0 bases and J 6 bases; nucleotides not matched to a gene: 11. Germline values: CDR1 DFQATT, CDR2 SNEGSKA (reference sequence). The CDR3 loop is CSAREASGGSTTEQYF. The CDR3 bases are TGCAGTGCTAGAGAGGCTAGCGGGGGCTCAACGACCGAGCAGTACTTC.

This clonotype was detected many times. The rearrangement joins TRBV6-1 to TRBJ2-2, with TRBD2 matching over 8 bases. This CDR3 has 15 amino acids. Germline V CDR1 and CDR2: MNHNS, SASEGT. The V segment lost 7 bases and the J segment 1 base; nucleotides outside the gene matches: 5. The CDR3 loop reads CASTYSGENTGELFF. CDR3 sequence (DNA): TGTGCCAGCACCTATAGCGGGGAGAACACCGGGGAGCTGTTTTTT.

This clonotype was recorded once. The V call is TRBV7-8, the J call TRBJ1-1, with D unresolved. CDR1 and CDR2 from the germline V gene are SGHVS and FQNEAQ. The germline V and J ends were trimmed by 5 bases and 0 bases, with 10 bases remaining between them. The length of the CDR3 is 14 residues. This CDR3 reads CASSGPVVNTEAFF. The CDR3, as DNA: TGTGCCAGCAGCGGCCCAGTTGTGAACACTGAAGCTTTCTTT.

This clonotype appeared many times. The chain recombines TRBV7-2 with TRBJ2-5, with 7 bases fitting TRBD1. J lost 2 bases, V lost 5 bases, and 8 bases had no gene match. The CDR3 sequence is 15 residues long. Germline V gene lookup returns CDR1 SGHTA and CDR2 FQGNSA. CDR3 nucleotide sequence: TGTGCCAGCAGCCCGACAGGGATCGGTCAAGAGACCCAGTACTTC. Amino acids: CASSPTGIGQETQYF.

This clonotype came up many times. The rearrangement joins TRBV30 to TRBJ2-7, with 7 bases that match TRBD1. The germline CDR1 and CDR2 sequences are GTSNPN and SVGIG (reference sequence). The CDR3 length is 11 residues. Trimming took 8 bases from V and 2 from J; bases not matched to a gene: 3. CDR3 sequence reads: CATGTAYEQYF. In DNA form, the CDR3 reads TGTGCCACCGGGACAGCCTACGAGCAGTACTTC.

This clonotype was picked up many times. This chain joins TRBV12-3 or TRBV12-4 and TRBJ2-7, with a weak D call TRBD2 (5 bases). V was trimmed by 3 bases and J by 5 bases, leaving 11 bases between them. The CDR3 is 13 residues long. The CDR3 DNA sequence: TGTGCCAGCAGTTTTCGCGGGCCCCACGAGCAGTACTTC. Its translation is CASSFRGPHEQYF.

The chain combines TRBV11-2 with TRBJ2-4; D is uncertain. The ends were cut back, 0 bases at V and 8 bases at J, with 8 bases in the middle. Germline V CDR1 and CDR2: SGHAT, FQNNGV. This CDR3 has 13 amino acids. This CDR3 reads CASSLDHPDIQYF. The CDR3 nucleotides are TGTGCCAGCAGCTTAGATCACCCGGACATTCAGTACTTC.